The 19 T cell receptor beta chains below come from one sample, sequenced in a study of cytomegalovirus exposure and HLA in healthy donors. This PCR relied on a set of 60 Vbeta primers and 13 Jbeta primers. The method was immunoSEQ multiplex PCR; TCRdb's version includes in-frame clones alone and lacks a portion of them. This repertoire includes approximately 190,000 clones. Sequenced: PBMCs. The receptor set was obtained from a man aged 25-45 years in good health and CMV-seronegative.

This rearrangement joins TRBV6-6 to TRBJ1-2; 12 bases fit TRBD1. Germline V gene lookup returns CDR1 MNHNY and CDR2 SVGAGI (reference sequence). The CDR3 sequence is 16 residues long. The trim removed 6 bases at V and 10 bases at J, leaving 15 bases unmatched. The CDR3 DNA reads TGTGCCAGCAGACCGGGACAGGGGGCGAAAGGCGGATCCTACACCTTC. Encoded protein: CASRPGQGAKGGSYTF.

The chain couples TRBV7-9 to TRBJ2-6; D remains ambiguous. The V gene lost 7 bases and the J gene lost 1 base, with 11 bases spanning the gap. Germline CDR1 is SEHNR and CDR2 is FQNEAQ (reference sequence). The length of the CDR3 is 15 residues. The CDR3 DNA sequence: TGTGCCAGCACCTCCACTGGTTCTGGGGCCAACGTCCTGACTTTC. Translated, it gives CASTSTGSGANVLTF.

A remark on this clone: At one end the junction does not follow the germline gene, possibly because of a read error. The V gene is TRBV6-5, the J gene TRBJ1-4; 8 bases match TRBD1. The CDR3 sequence is 15 residues long. CDR1 is MNHEY, CDR2 SVGAGI, per germline. The CDR3 loop is CASSQFRRRDRSLLF. CDR3 DNA: TGTGCCAGCAGTCAATTCCGCCGCCGGGACAGGTCGCTCCTTTTT.

The chain has TRBV28 and TRBJ1-1; D unresolved. Germline values: CDR1 MDHEN, CDR2 SYDVKM. V was trimmed by 6 bases and J by 10 bases, leaving 15 bases between them. The CDR3 sequence is 12 residues long. Written as DNA, the CDR3 is TGTGCCAGCAGGATAAGGAGTAAGGCAGCTTTCTTT. Translated: CASRIRSKAAFF.

The chain combines TRBV27 with TRBJ1-2, with 10 bases that match TRBD1. V dropped 4 bases and J dropped 5; count of bases not matched to a gene: 4. The CDR3 totals 14 residues. Germline CDR1 reads MNHEY; CDR2 reads SMNVEV (reference sequence). The CDR3 sequence is CASSWVGQGYGYTF. CDR3 nucleotides: TGTGCCAGCAGTTGGGTGGGACAGGGGTATGGCTACACCTTC.

V is TRBV19 and J is TRBJ1-1, with 9 nucleotides matching TRBD1. Looked up from germline, CDR1 is LNHDA and CDR2 is SQIVND (reference sequence). The CDR3 has 15 amino acids. The junction had 9 bases not matched to a gene; V was cut back by 5 bases and J by 5 bases. CDR3 DNA: TGTGCCAGTAGTCTAAACAGGGGGCGATGGACTGAAGCTTTCTTT. The encoded protein is CASSLNRGRWTEAFF.

V is TRBV4-2 and J is TRBJ2-1; 9 bases match TRBD2. The CDR3 has 16 amino acids. Trimming cost V 1 base and J 7 bases; bases outside gene matches: 8. CDR1 is LGHNA, CDR2 YNFKEQ, per germline. The CDR3 spells CASSQVGASGTNEQFF. CDR3 sequence (DNA): TGTGCCAGCAGCCAAGTTGGGGCTAGCGGGACTAATGAGCAGTTCTTC.

The chain links TRBV5-4 to TRBJ1-1, with D possibly matching TRBD1 (6 bases). CDR3 length equals 17 residues. Trimming pared 0 bases from V and 4 bases from J, leaving 19 bases between. Germline V gives CDR1 SGHNT, CDR2 YYREEE (reference sequence). CDR3 residues: CASSLGGGGAMGTEAFF. DNA for the CDR3: TGTGCCAGCAGCTTGGGAGGAGGGGGGGCGATGGGCACTGAAGCTTTCTTT. The variable domain in full, completed from reference TRBV5-4 and TRBJ1-1, reads ETGVTQSPTHLIKTRGQQVTLRCSSQSGHNTVSWYQQALGQGPQFIFQYYREEENGRGNFPPRFSGLQFPNYSSELNVNALELDDSALYLCASSLGGGGAMGTEAFFGQGTRLTVV.

The J gene is TRBJ2-7, the V gene TRBV10-3; no definite D call. Germline V lookup: CDR1 ENHRY, CDR2 SYGVKD. This CDR3 region has 12 residues. V lost 1 base and J lost 3, with 4 bases in between. This chain's CDR3 is CAISELDYEQYF. In DNA form, the CDR3 reads TGTGCCATCAGTGAGTTAGACTACGAGCAGTACTTC.

V usage is TRBV4-1 and J usage is TRBJ1-1; no definite D call. The CDR3 is made up of 18 amino acids. Germline CDR1 MGHRA, CDR2 YSYEKL. V gave up 1 base and J gave up 3 bases, with 21 bases separating them. The CDR3 bases are TGCGCCAGCAGCCAAGGAGCCCTGGCAGGTGGTTTCTACACTGAAGCTTTCTTT. Translating it yields CASSQGALAGGFYTEAFF.

The chain links TRBV7-2 to TRBJ2-7, with D possibly TRBD1 on 5 matching bases. V was cut by 1 base and J by 5 bases, with 12 bases left in between. CDR3 size: 14 residues. Germline V lookup: CDR1 SGHTA, CDR2 FQGNSA. As DNA, the CDR3 is TGTGCCAGCAGCTTAGAAAGGTGGGGCCACGAGCAGTACTTC. Its translation: CASSLERWGHEQYF.

This sequence joins TRBV29-1 and TRBJ2-1, with 9 positions matching TRBD1. Germline assignment: CDR1 SQVTM and CDR2 ANQGSEA. This CDR3 comprises 15 residues. The V gene end was trimmed by 6 bases and the J gene end by 6 bases; junction bases not matched to a gene: 12. The DNA for the CDR3 is TGCAGCGTCCCTGCCGGGACAGGGTGGGGCAATGAGCAGTTCTTC. Its translation: CSVPAGTGWGNEQFF.

J is TRBJ1-1 and V is TRBV6-5, with unresolved D. Trimming left V 0 bases short and J 2 bases short, with 4 bases between. CDR1 MNHEY and CDR2 SVGAGI come from the germline V gene. The CDR3 has 13 residues. In nucleotides, the CDR3 is TGTGCCAGCAGTTACTCGGCAAACACTGAAGCTTTCTTT. Amino acids: CASSYSANTEAFF.

This chain joins TRBV9 and TRBJ2-2; tentative D call: TRBD2 (6 bases). Germline V gene lookup returns CDR1 SGDLS and CDR2 YYNGEE. Trimming stripped 1 base from V and 6 bases from J, with 10 bases between. The CDR3 covers 14 residues. The CDR3 DNA follows: TGTGCCAGCAGCGTACGCGGGGCGTCCGGGGAGCTGTTTTTT. Its translation: CASSVRGASGELFF.

The chain has TRBV9 and TRBJ1-3, with TRBD1 matching 8 bases. Germline-derived CDR1 and CDR2 are SGDLS and YYNGEE. This CDR3 has 15 residues. Trimming removed 4 bases from V and 4 bases from J; junction bases left unmatched: 7. This CDR3 reads CASSSRTGIGNTIYF. The CDR3, as DNA: TGTGCCAGCAGCTCACGGACAGGGATCGGAAACACCATATATTTT.

This chain links TRBV7-8 with TRBJ1-3, with D tentatively TRBD1 (6 bases). The V end was cut by 5 bases, the J end by 3 bases, with 20 bases between. This CDR3 region has 17 residues. The germline CDR1 and CDR2 sequences are SGHVS and FQNEAQ. The CDR3 bases are TGTGCCAGCAGCGCCCTGGGATTGACAGGTCTTGGAAACACCATATATTTT. As protein: CASSALGLTGLGNTIYF.

The V call is TRBV5-1, the J call TRBJ2-2, with D tentatively TRBD2 (6 bases). Trimming left V 4 bases short and J 5 bases short, with 15 bases between. Germline V lookup: CDR1 SGHRS, CDR2 YFSETQ. This CDR3 is 15 amino acids long. This chain's CDR3 is CASSPDPGGTGELFF. The CDR3 coding sequence is TGCGCCAGCAGCCCTGATCCTGGAGGGACCGGGGAGCTGTTTTTT.

The rearrangement links TRBV6-8 to TRBJ2-3, with D tentatively TRBD2 (6 bases). The germline V gene encodes CDR1 MNHGY and CDR2 SAAAGT. CDR3 size: 15 residues. V was pared by 2 bases and J by 4 bases, with 13 bases between. The CDR3: CASSYLGGVADTQYF. The CDR3, as DNA: TGTGCCAGCAGTTACCTTGGCGGGGTAGCAGATACGCAGTATTTT.

The J gene is TRBJ2-7, the V gene TRBV5-6, with TRBD2 as a possible D gene (5 bases). Germline V lookup: CDR1 SGHDT, CDR2 YYEEEE. Trimming shortened V by 0 bases and J by 6 bases, and 13 bases separated the two germline ends. The CDR3 consists of 14 residues. The CDR3 spells CASSLGPGSIEQYF. CDR3 DNA: TGTGCCAGCAGCTTGGGTCCGGGGTCCATCGAGCAGTACTTC.